This passage covers 5 T cell receptor beta chains from one sample sequenced in a study of T-cell reconstitution after alpha-beta-depleted transplantation in children. The authors prepared the TCRbeta library with unique molecular identifiers. TCRdb recomputed calls from the PCR reads with MiXCR, one row per CDR3 protein. The sample records approximately 300,000 distinct CDR3 sequences, 11% being singletons. Source: peripheral blood, taken 180 days after TCRalphabeta/CD19-depleted stem cell transplant. Every receptor here comes from a male patient aged 2 to 9 who had a stem cell transplant for chronic granulomatous disease, so the T cells may come from the graft donor.

This clonotype was seen ten or more times. The rearrangement uses TRBV15 and TRBJ1-5; the D gene is possibly TRBD1 (5 bases). The V gene lost 9 bases and the J gene lost 2 bases, with 17 bases spanning the gap. The CDR3 covers 15 residues. CDR1 is LNHNV and CDR2 is YYDKDF in the germline V gene (reference sequence). CDR3 nucleotide sequence: TGTGCCACTGGAACTGTGGGGGGAGGCAATCAGCCCCAGCATTTT. This translates into CATGTVGGGNQPQHF.

In this sample, this clonotype turned up many times. V gene TRBV6-2 or TRBV6-3 combines with J gene TRBJ2-5, with 15 bases lining up with TRBD2. The CDR3 is made up of 18 amino acids. The V segment lost 4 bases and the J segment 3 bases; nucleotides outside the gene matches: 9. Germline CDR1 reads MNHEY; CDR2 reads SVGEGT. CDR3 region: CASSWSRGTSGRKETQYF. DNA of the CDR3: TGTGCCAGCAGTTGGTCAAGAGGGACTAGCGGGAGGAAAGAGACCCAGTACTTC.

This clonotype was seen only a few times. The gene calls are TRBV27 and TRBJ2-5; weak D call: TRBD1 (5 bases). Trimming stripped 3 bases from V and 4 bases from J, with 21 bases between. The CDR3 consists of 17 residues. From germline, CDR1 is MNHEY and CDR2 SMNVEV (reference sequence). CDR3 protein: CASSLGSAGRRGETQYF. As DNA, the CDR3 is TGTGCCAGCAGTTTGGGTTCGGCAGGTCGAAGGGGAGAGACCCAGTACTTC.

Many counts were recorded for this clonotype. The V and J genes are TRBV11-2 and TRBJ2-1, with D tentatively TRBD2 (5 bases). Germline CDR1 SGHAT, CDR2 FQNNGV. V lost 7 bases and J 0 bases, leaving 10 bases between the germline ends. The length of the CDR3 is 14 residues. For the CDR3, the DNA is TGTGCCAGCACTGCGGGCGACTCCTACAATGAGCAGTTCTTC. It specifies CASTAGDSYNEQFF.

This clonotype was counted ten times or more. The chain has TRBV7-2 and TRBJ2-1, with D perhaps assigned TRBD1 or TRBD2 (6 bases each). The CDR3 totals 16 residues. Germline CDR1 is SGHTA and CDR2 is FQGNSA. Trimming removed 1 base from V and 6 bases from J, with 16 bases in between. The CDR3: CASSLGGGGVRNEQFF. The CDR3 bases are TGTGCCAGCAGCTTAGGTGGGGGCGGGGTACGCAATGAGCAGTTCTTC. The full variable domain, rest sourced from reference TRBV7-2 and TRBJ2-1, is GAGVSQSPSNKVTEKGKDVELRCDPISGHTALYWYRQSLGQGLEFLIYFQGNSAPDKSGLPSDRFSAERTGGSVSTLTIQRTQQEDSAVYLCASSLGGGGVRNEQFFGPGTRLTVL.